These 5 T cell receptor beta chains originate from one sample sequenced in a study of cytomegalovirus exposure and HLA in healthy donors. It was with 60 Vbeta and 13 Jbeta primers that the PCR ran. Repertoires were generated with immunoSEQ multiplex PCR, while TCRdb's copy carries only in-frame clones and drops some. The sample includes about 79,000 clones. The sample comprised PBMCs. The receptors stem from a man aged 30-40 years in good health and CMV-seronegative.

The chain is built from TRBV5-1 and TRBJ1-2, with 8 bases aligning to TRBD1. This CDR3 is built from 14 residues. Germline V lookup: CDR1 SGHRS, CDR2 YFSETQ. Germline trimming cut 1 base from V and 3 bases from J; bases unmatched to any gene: 2. The CDR3 loop is CASSLQTGDYGYTF. In DNA, the CDR3 is TGCGCCAGCAGCTTGCAGACAGGGGACTATGGCTACACCTTC. The full variable domain, with the rest looked up from reference TRBV5-1 and TRBJ1-2, is KAGVTQTPRYLIKTRGQQVTLSCSPISGHRSVSWYQQTPGQGLQFLFEYFSETQRNKGNFPGRFSGRQFSNSRSEMNVSTLELGDSALYLCASSLQTGDYGYTFGSGTRLTVV.

V usage is TRBV19 and J usage is TRBJ1-1, with D unclear. V was pared by 5 bases and J by 6 bases, with 16 bases between. The CDR3 is 14 residues long. Germline V gene data show CDR1 as LNHDA and CDR2 as SQIVND (reference sequence). This CDR3 is CASSLRGQTPEAFF. For the CDR3, the DNA is TGTGCCAGTAGTCTCCGAGGTCAGACGCCTGAAGCTTTCTTT.

This chain connects TRBV6-5 to TRBJ1-1; 8 positions match TRBD1. Germline V gene data show CDR1 as MNHEY and CDR2 as SVGAGI. V lost 6 bases to trimming and J lost 6 bases; unmatched junction nucleotides: 9. CDR3 size: 14 residues. CDR3 residues: CASRNGQGTAEAFF. As DNA, the CDR3 is TGTGCCAGCAGAAACGGACAGGGAACCGCTGAAGCTTTCTTT.

The V gene is TRBV2, the J gene TRBJ1-2; TRBD1 aligns across 7 bases. After removal of 4 bases from V and 5 bases from J, the junction contained 7 bases not matched to a gene. The germline CDR1 and CDR2 sequences are SNHLY and FYNNEI. The CDR3 loop spans 14 amino acids. CDR3 in DNA: TGTGCCAGCAGTGGATCCCCAGGGGGGTATGGCTACACCTTC. Its protein product is CASSGSPGGYGYTF.

The CDR3 loop reads CASSEYSYSNQPQHF. CDR3 sequence (DNA): TGTGCCAGCAGTGAATACAGTTATAGCAATCAGCCCCAGCATTTT. The gene calls are TRBV27 and TRBJ1-5; D is undetermined. Germline V CDR1 and CDR2: MNHEY, SMNVEV (reference sequence). With 5 bases removed from V and 0 bases from J, the gap between germline ends came to 11 bases. The CDR3 sequence is 15 residues long.